Below are 30 T cell receptor beta chains sequenced from a single sample in a study of T cell changes during pregnancy in multiple sclerosis. Assay used: immunoSEQ multiplex PCR; TCRdb lists only in-frame clones, some missing. The profile covers tens of thousands of clones, with under 95% appearing a single time and approximately 0.45% taken by the ten largest. The sample in question was CD4+ T cells from peripheral blood mononuclear cells, obtained in the second trimester of pregnancy. These receptors were taken from a female donor with multiple sclerosis, enrolled in a pregnancy study.

V usage is TRBV15 and J usage is TRBJ2-7; D is unresolved. Germline V gives CDR1 LNHNV, CDR2 YYDKDF (reference sequence). V was clipped by 5 bases and J by 0 bases, with 14 bases between them. The CDR3 runs 15 residues. In nucleotides, the CDR3 is TGTGCCACCAGCCAGGCTGGCGCCAGCTCCTACGAGCAGTACTTC. Amino acid sequence: CATSQAGASSYEQYF.

There are a few counts of this clone. This chain links TRBV7-2 with TRBJ1-1, with no clear D. Trimming removed 2 bases from V and 6 bases from J, with 7 bases in between. The CDR3 is 12 residues long. Germline values: CDR1 SGHTA, CDR2 FQGNSA. The CDR3 nucleotides are TGTGCCAGCAGCTTAACTGCATCTGAAGCTTTCTTT. Translation gives CASSLTASEAFF.

The V gene is TRBV19, the J gene TRBJ1-3, with 8 bases fitting TRBD1. The germline V gene has CDR1 LNHDA and CDR2 SQIVND (reference sequence). Unmatched junction bases numbered 11, after V lost 7 bases and J lost 0 bases. CDR3 size: 17 residues. The CDR3 is CASTHNGQGHSGNTIYF. CDR3 DNA: TGTGCCAGTACCCACAATGGACAGGGCCACTCTGGAAACACCATATATTTT.

The chain combines TRBV2 with TRBJ1-4, with a tentative D call TRBD1 (5 bases). Germline assignment: CDR1 SNHLY and CDR2 FYNNEI. The CDR3 length is 14 residues. V gave up 3 bases and J gave up 7 bases, with 12 bases separating them. The CDR3 reads CASSEAGGGEKLFF. The CDR3 region has the DNA TGTGCCAGCAGTGAGGCCGGGGGAGGTGAAAAACTGTTTTTT.

The chain has TRBV27 and TRBJ1-1; D is unclear. Trimming left V 8 bases short and J 0 bases short, with 13 bases between. The CDR3 extends over 14 amino acids. CDR1 and CDR2 (germline): MNHEY, SMNVEV (reference sequence). The CDR3 region is CASRESVMNTEAFF. The CDR3 nucleotides read TGTGCCAGCCGCGAATCCGTAATGAACACTGAAGCTTTCTTT.

This clone was counted a few times. The rearrangement uses TRBV7-9 and TRBJ2-1; TRBD2 aligns across 8 bases. CDR3 length equals 14 residues. Losses at the gene ends were 3 bases for V and 4 bases for J; bases not matched to a gene: 2. The germline gives CDR1 SEHNR, CDR2 FQNEAQ (reference sequence). For the CDR3, the DNA is TGTGCCAGCAGCTTGGGCGGGGGGTACAATGAGCAGTTCTTC. As protein: CASSLGGGYNEQFF.

CDR3 in DNA: TGCGCCAGCAGCTTGGCCTTGGAGGGAAGGGGGAACACTGAAGCTTTCTTT. This sequence encodes CASSLALEGRGNTEAFF. The V call is TRBV5-1, the J call TRBJ1-1; tentatively, D is TRBD1 (5 bases). The CDR3 contains 17 residues. Germline V lookup: CDR1 SGHRS, CDR2 YFSETQ. V gave up 0 bases and J gave up 1 base, with 16 bases separating them.

The chain recombines TRBV7-9 with TRBJ1-1, with D maybe TRBD1 (6 bases). In germline, CDR1 is SEHNR, CDR2 FQNEAQ (reference sequence). This CDR3 contains 14 residues. V dropped 5 bases and J dropped 10 bases, with 20 bases sitting between them. CDR3 sequence: CASSLTRGEGGAFF. The CDR3 DNA reads TGTGCCAGCAGCCTAACCAGGGGAGAAGGTGGAGCTTTCTTT.

V and J are TRBV5-6 and TRBJ1-4; TRBD1 aligns across 7 bases. This CDR3 has 15 residues. The trim removed 5 bases at V and 0 bases at J, leaving 4 bases unmatched. CDR1 SGHDT and CDR2 YYEEEE come from the germline V gene. CDR3 in amino acids: CASRTQGTTNEKLFF. The CDR3 nucleotides are TGTGCCAGCAGAACACAGGGGACAACTAATGAAAAACTGTTTTTT.

This clone was detected once. The chain recombines TRBV7-3 with TRBJ1-6, with D possibly matching TRBD1 (5 bases). Between the trimmed V and J ends, which lost 4 bases and 3 bases, there was a span of 10 bases. Germline CDR1 SGHTA, CDR2 FQGTGA. This CDR3 is 15 amino acids long. CDR3 amino acids: CASSSTGHYNSPLHF. As DNA, the CDR3 is TGTGCCAGCAGCTCTACCGGACACTATAATTCACCCCTCCACTTT.

The chain carries TRBV9 and TRBJ2-1, with 8 bases identical to TRBD2. CDR3 size: 16 residues. V lost 3 bases, J lost 6 bases, and 11 bases stayed unmatched. Per the germline V gene, CDR1 is SGDLS and CDR2 is YYNGEE. The CDR3 loop reads CASSDRAGASFNEQFF. CDR3 nucleotide sequence: TGTGCCAGCAGCGACAGAGCGGGGGCATCTTTCAATGAGCAGTTCTTC.

V usage is TRBV7-8 and J usage is TRBJ2-1; D not resolved. This CDR3 has 15 residues. V lost 4 bases to trimming and J lost 2 bases, with 12 bases between them. Germline CDR1 SGHVS, CDR2 FQNEAQ. The CDR3 DNA follows: TGTGCCAGCAGCTACTCACGGTTCACCTACAATGAGCAGTTCTTC. Translating gives CASSYSRFTYNEQFF.

V usage is TRBV10-3 and J usage is TRBJ1-2; 8 bases map to TRBD1. The CDR3 has 16 residues. After removal of 5 bases from V and 5 bases from J, the junction contained 13 bases not matched to a gene. Germline CDR1 is ENHRY and CDR2 is SYGVKD. The DNA for the CDR3 is TGTGCCATCAGTTCGAGTGGGGGACAGGTTGATTATGGCTACACCTTC. As protein: CAISSSGGQVDYGYTF.

J is TRBJ2-1 and V is TRBV5-1; tentatively, D is TRBD2 (5 bases). Germline V gene data show CDR1 as SGHRS and CDR2 as YFSETQ. This CDR3 region has 16 residues. V gave up 4 bases and J gave up 0 bases, with 14 bases separating them. CDR3 amino acids: CASSVDGDSSYNEQFF. The CDR3 nucleotides are TGCGCCAGCAGCGTCGACGGGGATAGCTCCTACAATGAGCAGTTCTTC.

The chain links TRBV7-2 to TRBJ1-2; no definite D call. This CDR3 has 13 amino acids. From germline, CDR1 is SGHTA and CDR2 FQGNSA. V was cut by 1 base and J by 7 bases, with 10 bases left in between. The CDR3 DNA is TGTGCCAGCAGCTTAGAGTCAGGAAGTGGCTACACCTTC. This encodes CASSLESGSGYTF. Filled out from reference TRBV7-2 and TRBJ1-2, the complete variable domain reads GAGVSQSPSNKVTEKGKDVELRCDPISGHTALYWYRQSLGQGLEFLIYFQGNSAPDKSGLPSDRFSAERTGGSVSTLTIQRTQQEDSAVYLCASSLESGSGYTFGSGTRLTVV.

The chain couples TRBV25-1 to TRBJ2-5; D not resolved. Deletions cut 3 bases from V and 2 bases from J, with 4 bases between. This CDR3 is built from 12 residues. CDR1 is MGHDK, CDR2 SYGVNS, per germline. The CDR3 sequence is CASSDIQETQYF. CDR3 nucleotides: TGTGCCAGCAGTGACATTCAAGAGACCCAGTACTTC.

This rearrangement joins TRBV7-6 to TRBJ1-2; 7 bases are shared with TRBD1. The germline V gene encodes CDR1 SGHVS and CDR2 FNYEAQ. J lost 5 bases, V lost 1 base, and 1 base had no gene match. The CDR3 covers 13 residues. This chain's CDR3 is CASSLDRGYGYTF. In nucleotides, the CDR3 is TGTGCCAGCAGCTTAGACAGGGGTTATGGCTACACCTTC.

The table lists this clone with a count of one. The V call is TRBV7-8, the J call TRBJ1-2, with a possible D match to TRBD1 (5 bases). This CDR3 has 14 amino acids. Between the trimmed V and J ends, which lost 4 bases and 4 bases, there was a span of 13 bases. Germline V CDR1 and CDR2: SGHVS, FQNEAQ. DNA of the CDR3: TGTGCCAGCAGCTCCAGCCGAACAGGCTATGGCTACACCTTC. Translation: CASSSSRTGYGYTF.

For the CDR3, the DNA is TGCGCCAGCAGCTTGGGGACAGCGAACACTGAAGCTTTCTTT. It is translated as CASSLGTANTEAFF. The V call is TRBV5-1, the J call TRBJ1-1, with D maybe TRBD1 (6 bases). Germline loops: CDR1 SGHRS, CDR2 YFSETQ. Trimming removed 0 bases at V and 1 base at J, with 7 bases between. The CDR3 extends over 14 amino acids.

V usage is TRBV27 and J usage is TRBJ1-1, with unresolved D. With 5 bases removed from V and 1 base from J, the gap between germline ends came to 11 bases. This CDR3 is 14 amino acids long. CDR1 and CDR2 (germline): MNHEY, SMNVEV (reference sequence). The CDR3 here is CASSPRQPNTEAFF. Here the CDR3 DNA reads TGTGCCAGCAGTCCACGACAACCGAACACTGAAGCTTTCTTT.

The rearrangement links TRBV11-2 to TRBJ2-1, with D uncertain. Trimming cost V 2 bases and J 0 bases, with 8 bases left between them. The length of the CDR3 is 15 residues. The V gene's germline CDR1 is SGHAT and CDR2 FQNNGV. The CDR3 DNA sequence: TGTGCCAGCAGCTTACTGAGGAGCTCCTACAATGAGCAGTTCTTC. This codes for CASSLLRSSYNEQFF. Drawing the rest from reference TRBV11-2 and TRBJ2-1, the complete variable domain is EAGVAQSPRYKIIEKRQSVAFWCNPISGHATLYWYQQILGQGPKLLIQFQNNGVVDDSQLPKDRFSAERLKGVDSTLKIQPAKLEDSAVYLCASSLLRSSYNEQFFGPGTRLTVL.

V is TRBV27 and J is TRBJ1-1, with D possibly being TRBD1 (5 bases). V was shortened by 3 bases and J by 3 bases, with 23 bases between the two germline ends. CDR3 length equals 18 residues. Germline V gene lookup returns CDR1 MNHEY and CDR2 SMNVEV (reference sequence). As DNA, the CDR3 is TGTGCCAGCAGTTTCCGACAGTCAGGCGGGAGAATGTACACTGAAGCTTTCTTT. Its translation is CASSFRQSGGRMYTEAFF.

This clone has just a few counts. The genes are TRBV19 and TRBJ1-2; tentative D call: TRBD1 (5 bases). The CDR3 spans 12 residues. Trimming took off 7 bases at V and 6 bases at J, with 12 bases between the two ends. From germline, CDR1 is LNHDA and CDR2 SQIVND (reference sequence). DNA of the CDR3: TGTGCCAGTAATTGGGGCTTAAATGGCTACACCTTC. Encoded protein: CASNWGLNGYTF.

The chain couples TRBV27 to TRBJ2-2, with TRBD1 matching 9 bases. Germline loops: CDR1 MNHEY, CDR2 SMNVEV (reference sequence). This CDR3 region has 14 residues. The V and J ends lost 7 bases and 7 bases, in that order; junction bases with no gene match: 7. The CDR3 sequence is CASTGDRDGGELFF. The CDR3 DNA sequence: TGTGCCAGCACTGGGGACAGGGATGGCGGGGAGCTGTTTTTT.

The chain employs TRBV6-1 and TRBJ2-7, with D uncertain. This CDR3 spans 12 amino acids. The germline gives CDR1 MNHNS, CDR2 SASEGT. The V end was cut by 3 bases, the J end by 4 bases, with 7 bases between. The CDR3 bases are TGTGCCAGCAGTGAGGTGAGGTACGAGCAGTACTTC. Protein sequence: CASSEVRYEQYF.

This chain's CDR3 is CASSIRQEDYGYTF. Written as DNA, the CDR3 is TGTGCCAGCAGTATAAGACAGGAGGACTATGGCTACACCTTC. This chain joins TRBV2 and TRBJ1-2, with D possibly being TRBD1 (6 bases). The CDR3 totals 14 residues. Trimming cost V 5 bases and J 3 bases, with 13 bases left between them. The germline V gene has CDR1 SNHLY and CDR2 FYNNEI.

The chain carries TRBV9 and TRBJ2-4; D not certain. Trimming took off 0 bases at V and 6 bases at J, with 7 bases between the two ends. CDR3 length: 13 residues. Germline V CDR1 and CDR2: SGDLS, YYNGEE. CDR3 protein: CASSVDNRNIQYF. CDR3 sequence (DNA): TGTGCCAGCAGCGTAGATAACAGAAACATTCAGTACTTC. Full variable domain (rest looked up from reference TRBV9 and TRBJ2-4): DSGVTQTPKHLITATGQRVTLRCSPRSGDLSVYWYQQSLDQGLQFLIQYYNGEERAKGNILERFSAQQFPDLHSELNLSSLELGDSALYFCASSVDNRNIQYFGAGTRLSVL.

The rearrangement joins TRBV6-5 to TRBJ2-2; TRBD2 aligns across 13 bases. Per germline, CDR1 MNHEY and CDR2 SVGAGI. The CDR3 loop spans 15 amino acids. Trimming took 5 bases from V and 4 from J; bases not matched to a gene: 1. CDR3 DNA sequence: TGTGCCAGCAGTCGACTAGCGGGAGGCACCGGGGAGCTGTTTTTT. This encodes CASSRLAGGTGELFF.

The CDR3 region has the DNA TGTGCCAGCAGTCGGACTAGCGGGGATTCCTACGAGCAGTACTTC. It is translated as CASSRTSGDSYEQYF. V usage is TRBV6-1 and J usage is TRBJ2-7; 12 bases agree with TRBD2. V shed 5 bases, J shed 1 base, and the junction held 3 bases outside the gene matches. CDR3 length: 15 amino acids. Germline CDR1 MNHNS, CDR2 SASEGT.

This chain uses TRBV13 with TRBJ2-7; TRBD2 matches 9 bases. The ends lost 6 bases at V and 5 bases at J; junction bases unmatched: 8. In germline, CDR1 is PRHDT, CDR2 FYEKMQ (reference sequence). This CDR3 is built from 14 residues. The CDR3 loop reads CASRRRGGLHEQYF. CDR3 nucleotide sequence: TGTGCCAGCAGAAGGCGGGGGGGGCTTCACGAGCAGTACTTC.